This passage covers 3 T cell receptor beta chains from one sample sequenced in a study of identical twins. TCRdb re-derived calls from the 5' RACE reads in MiXCR, one entry per CDR3 protein. The data hold over 600,000 distinct CDR3 sequences, with around 21% observed a single time. These data were likewise used in another study, on T cells expressing NK-cell markers.

The sequencing sample was made of PBMCs. The receptor source for this set is a young woman in good health.

CDR3 residues: CSARGPQGEQYF. The CDR3 region has the DNA TGCAGTGCTAGAGGACCCCAAGGCGAGCAGTACTTC. The chain joins TRBV20-1 to TRBJ2-7; no definite D call. V lost 1 base and J 6 bases, leaving 10 bases between the germline ends. The CDR3 has 12 residues. CDR1 is DFQATT and CDR2 is SNEGSKA in the germline V gene (reference sequence).

The V gene is TRBV5-5, the J gene TRBJ1-1; D uncertain. Between the trimmed V and J ends, which lost 2 bases and 0 bases, there was a span of 8 bases. This CDR3 is 14 amino acids long. Germline V gene sequence: CDR1 SGHKS, CDR2 YYEKEE (reference sequence). The CDR3 DNA reads TGTGCCAGCAGCTTTTGGATTATGAACACTGAAGCTTTCTTT. It yields the protein CASSFWIMNTEAFF. The variable domain in full, completed from reference TRBV5-5 and TRBJ1-1, reads DAGVTQSPTHLIKTRGQQVTLRCSPISGHKSVSWYQQVLGQGPQFIFQYYEKEERGRGNFPDRFSARQFPNYSSELNVNALLLGDSALYLCASSFWIMNTEAFFGQGTRLTVV.

The J gene is TRBJ1-6, the V gene TRBV20-1; possibly TRBD1 for D (6 bases). Trimming left V 6 bases short and J 10 bases short, with 16 bases between. CDR1 is DFQATT, CDR2 SNEGSKA, per germline (reference sequence). The length of the CDR3 is 13 residues. This CDR3 reads CSASGGLGSPLHF. The CDR3 region has the DNA TGCAGTGCCTCGGGGGGCCTAGGATCACCCCTCCACTTT.